This TCR beta chain was sequenced during a study of T cell responses to AZD1222 COVID-19 vaccine. Clones were sequenced by immunoSEQ multiplex PCR, and TCRdb holds only the in-frame ones, with some missing. The sample yields roughly 120,000 clones, around nine tenths seen once. Trimming stripped 5 bases from V and 8 bases from J, with 21 bases between. Germline CDR1 reads SSHAT; CDR2 reads FNYEAQ (reference sequence). The CDR3 has 16 amino acids. The sequencing used peripheral blood, collected on day 0 of AZD1222 vaccination. The V call is TRBV7-7, the J call TRBJ1-4; no clear D gene. This receptor was obtained from an adult in good health. The CDR3 DNA sequence: TGTGCCAGCAGCCCGGAGGATCTCTTCGGGTCCGAAAAACTGTTTTTT. It yields the protein CASSPEDLFGSEKLFF.